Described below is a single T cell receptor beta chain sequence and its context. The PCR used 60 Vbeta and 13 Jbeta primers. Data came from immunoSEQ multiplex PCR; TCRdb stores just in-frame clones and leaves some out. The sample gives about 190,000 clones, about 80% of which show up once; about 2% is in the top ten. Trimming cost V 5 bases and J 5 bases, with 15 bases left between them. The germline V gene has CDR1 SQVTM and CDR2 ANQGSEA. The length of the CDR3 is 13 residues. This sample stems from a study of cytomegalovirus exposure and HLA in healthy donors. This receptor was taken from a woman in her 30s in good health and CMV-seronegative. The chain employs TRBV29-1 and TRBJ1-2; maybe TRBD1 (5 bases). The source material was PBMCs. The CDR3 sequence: CSVLKPGNYGYTF. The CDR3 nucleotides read TGCAGCGTTCTGAAGCCAGGGAATTATGGCTACACCTTC.